One sample yielded the 23 T cell receptor beta chains listed below, sequenced in a study of patients and donors after allogeneic stem cell transplantation. One entry per CDR3 protein results from TCRdb running MiXCR on the RT-PCR reads. Of 900,000 to 1,000,000 distinct CDR3 sequences listed, around 17% were seen once; the top ten hold around 6%. Sequencing was carried out using blood, either unsorted or a sorted T cell fraction (not recorded which). These receptors were obtained from a human donor who was either an allogeneic HSCT recipient or a stem cell or donor lymphocyte infusion donor (not recorded which). It is not recorded whose cells these are; they may come from a transplant donor.

In the case of this clonotype: A junction end diverges from the germline sequence, so it may reflect a read error. The rearrangement joins TRBV30 to TRBJ2-5, with 10 positions matching TRBD1. The germline gives CDR1 GTSNPN, CDR2 SVGIG (reference sequence). The CDR3 sequence is 11 residues long. DNA for the CDR3: TGTGCCTGGACCCGAGGGGACAGGGGAAACTTC. Translated, it gives CAWTRGDRGNF.

This chain links TRBV5-1 with TRBJ1-2; D is undetermined. This CDR3 comprises 14 residues. CDR1 and CDR2 (germline): SGHRS, YFSETQ. The V and J ends lost 5 bases and 6 bases respectively, with 17 bases between them. This CDR3 is CASRRQESGNGYTF. The DNA for the CDR3 is TGCGCCAGCAGACGGCAGGAAAGTGGCAATGGCTACACCTTC.

The V and J genes are TRBV4-3 and TRBJ2-5, with 7 bases identical to TRBD1. The CDR3 length is 15 residues. The ends lost 3 bases at V and 0 bases at J; junction bases unmatched: 4. From germline, CDR1 is LGHNA and CDR2 YSLEER. The CDR3 sequence: CASSHSTGDQETQYF. CDR3 DNA sequence: TGCGCCAGCAGCCATAGCACAGGGGACCAAGAGACCCAGTACTTC.

J is TRBJ2-5 and V is TRBV2; D is perhaps TRBD1 or TRBD2 (5 bases each). The CDR3 runs to 16 residues. CDR1 and CDR2 (germline): SNHLY, FYNNEI. V dropped 4 bases and J dropped 2 bases, with 17 bases sitting between them. CDR3 amino acids: CASSGGLFARQETQYF. CDR3 coding DNA: TGTGCCAGCAGTGGGGGGTTGTTTGCGAGACAAGAGACCCAGTACTTC.

The sample holds a few counts of this clonotype. The chain uses TRBV12-3 or TRBV12-4 and TRBJ1-2; the match to TRBD1 covers 7 bases. The CDR3 runs 14 residues. The V segment lost 2 bases and the J segment 5 bases; nucleotides outside the gene matches: 5. CDR3 nucleotide sequence: TGTGCCAGCAGTTTAAACAGGGGAGATTATGGCTACACCTTC. This translates into CASSLNRGDYGYTF.

This clonotype has more than one count but fewer than ten. The rearrangement uses TRBV15 and TRBJ1-4, with TRBD1 as a possible D gene (6 bases). V shed 5 bases and J shed 8 bases, with 18 bases lying between them. There are 15 residues in the CDR3. Germline V CDR1 and CDR2: LNHNV, YYDKDF (reference sequence). The CDR3 bases are TGTGCCACCAGCGTGGGACACACGCTGATGGAAAAACTGTTTTTT. This translates into CATSVGHTLMEKLFF.

This clonotype was found a few times. V is TRBV7-8 and J is TRBJ1-5; the D is unclear. The V and J ends lost 1 base and 5 bases respectively, with 6 bases between them. The germline V gene encodes CDR1 SGHVS and CDR2 FQNEAQ. This CDR3 comprises 13 residues. CDR3 sequence (DNA): TGTGCCAGCAGCTTAGGGACCTATCAGCCCCAGCATTTT. This codes for CASSLGTYQPQHF.

The sample holds many counts of this clonotype. V is TRBV15 and J is TRBJ1-6; perhaps TRBD1 as D (5 bases). CDR3 size: 16 residues. Germline CDR1 reads LNHNV; CDR2 reads YYDKDF (reference sequence). V was trimmed by 4 bases and J by 7 bases, leaving 17 bases between them. The CDR3 nucleotides are TGTGCCACCAGCAAAGGTCGGGACGGCGGGAATTCACCCCTCCACTTT. Residues: CATSKGRDGGNSPLHF.

This clonotype was seen ten or more times. V gene TRBV4-1 combines with J gene TRBJ2-1, with D maybe TRBD2 (6 bases). The V gene's germline CDR1 is MGHRA and CDR2 YSYEKL. The CDR3 has 15 residues. Trimming removed 0 bases from V and 9 bases from J, with 15 bases in between. The CDR3 loop reads CASSQEEGALTEQFF. The DNA for the CDR3 is TGCGCCAGCAGCCAAGAGGAGGGAGCTCTCACTGAGCAGTTCTTC.

The chain couples TRBV12-3 or TRBV12-4 to TRBJ2-3; TRBD2 matches 14 bases. The CDR3 is 15 amino acids. With V trimmed by 5 bases and J by 8 bases, 6 bases remained unmatched. The CDR3 DNA reads TGTGCCAGCAGTGGGACTAGCGGGAGTTCCCTTACGCAGTATTTT. It yields the protein CASSGTSGSSLTQYF.

The V and J genes are TRBV5-1 and TRBJ2-2; 14 positions match TRBD2. The CDR3 is made up of 18 amino acids. Germline V lookup: CDR1 SGHRS, CDR2 YFSETQ. Trimming cost V 4 bases and J 5 bases; bases outside gene matches: 10. The CDR3 is CASSTRLAGGPGTGELFF. In nucleotides, the CDR3 is TGCGCCAGCAGCACGAGACTAGCGGGAGGGCCGGGAACCGGGGAGCTGTTTTTT. The full variable domain, completed using reference TRBV5-1 and TRBJ2-2, is KAGVTQTPRYLIKTRGQQVTLSCSPISGHRSVSWYQQTPGQGLQFLFEYFSETQRNKGNFPGRFSGRQFSNSRSEMNVSTLELGDSALYLCASSTRLAGGPGTGELFFGEGSRLTVL.

The chain joins TRBV5-1 to TRBJ2-1; the match to TRBD2 covers 13 bases. The CDR3 is 15 residues long. The trim removed 1 base at V and 7 bases at J, leaving 2 bases unmatched. Germline assignment: CDR1 SGHRS and CDR2 YFSETQ. The CDR3 DNA is TGCGCCAGCAGCTTGCGGACTAGCGGGAGAAATGAGCAGTTCTTC. This sequence encodes CASSLRTSGRNEQFF.

The chain employs TRBV5-6 and TRBJ2-2; D remains unclear. The CDR3 loop spans 16 amino acids. Trimming stripped 6 bases from V and 6 bases from J, with 21 bases between. CDR1 is SGHDT, CDR2 YYEEEE, per germline. Here the CDR3 reads CASISSSLSKAGELFF. CDR3 in DNA: TGTGCCAGCATATCGTCAAGCTTGTCGAAGGCCGGGGAGCTGTTTTTT. Based on the CDR3 plus reference TRBV5-6 and TRBJ2-2, the full variable domain is DAGVTQSPTHLIKTRGQQVTLRCSPKSGHDTVSWYQQALGQGPQFIFQYYEEEERQRGNFPDRFSGHQFPNYSSELNVNALLLGDSALYLCASISSSLSKAGELFFGEGSRLTVL.

The J gene is TRBJ2-7, the V gene TRBV7-6; the D call may be TRBD1 or TRBD2 (6 bases each). CDR1 SGHVS and CDR2 FNYEAQ come from the germline V gene. This CDR3 is 15 amino acids long. Trimming pared 5 bases from V and 2 bases from J, leaving 16 bases between. The CDR3 DNA sequence: TGTGCCAGCAGCGCAGACAGGTCGGGAGCCTACGAGCAGTACTTC. Its translation: CASSADRSGAYEQYF.

This clonotype was found a few times. V and J are TRBV4-1 and TRBJ1-5; D is uncertain. The V end lost 0 bases, the J end lost 9 bases, and 15 bases lay between the germline ends. CDR1 is MGHRA, CDR2 YSYEKL, per germline. This CDR3 contains 15 residues. The CDR3 loop is CASSQESTDIGPQHF. In DNA form, the CDR3 reads TGCGCCAGCAGCCAAGAAAGTACCGATATAGGGCCCCAGCATTTT.

The rearrangement joins TRBV20-1 to TRBJ2-2, with 7 bases matching TRBD2. The germline V gene has CDR1 DFQATT and CDR2 SNEGSKA (reference sequence). The CDR3 is 16 amino acids. With V trimmed by 0 bases and J by 4 bases, 8 bases remained unmatched. The CDR3 loop is CSARDGRAGGTGELFF. CDR3 DNA: TGCAGTGCTAGAGATGGGAGGGCAGGAGGCACCGGGGAGCTGTTTTTT.

The chain is built from TRBV3-1 and TRBJ2-3; D not certain. The ends were cut back, 2 bases at V and 0 bases at J, with 6 bases in the middle. The V gene's germline CDR1 is LGHDT and CDR2 YNNKEL (reference sequence). CDR3 length equals 14 residues. The CDR3 loop is CASSQKDSTDTQYF. The CDR3 DNA follows: TGTGCCAGCAGCCAAAAGGACAGCACAGATACGCAGTATTTT.

This clonotype was seen a few times. V and J are TRBV2 and TRBJ2-3; D remains unclear. The CDR3 has 14 amino acids. V was shortened by 5 bases and J by 6 bases, with 15 bases between the two germline ends. The germline V gene has CDR1 SNHLY and CDR2 FYNNEI. The CDR3 DNA follows: TGTGCCAGCAGTTCTCCCTTTACAGACGATACGCAGTATTTT. Protein sequence: CASSSPFTDDTQYF.

About this clonotype itself: Relative to the germline gene, one junction end is altered; a read error may explain this. The chain recombines TRBV5-1 with TRBJ1-3; D is uncertain. The CDR3 is 16 amino acids. The germline CDR1 and CDR2 sequences are SGHRS and YFSETQ. Here the CDR3 reads CASSLAVGHPGDTIYF. CDR3 nucleotides: TGCGCCAGCAGCTTGGCGGTTGGGCACCCTGGAGACACCATATATTTT.

This clonotype has more than one count but fewer than ten. The chain carries TRBV9 and TRBJ1-2; TRBD1 agrees at 7 bases. Germline V lookup: CDR1 SGDLS, CDR2 YYNGEE. The CDR3 has 16 residues. Losses at the gene ends were 4 bases for V and 3 bases for J; bases not matched to a gene: 12. The CDR3 sequence is CASSRFSTGSDYGYTF. Written as DNA, the CDR3 is TGTGCCAGCAGCCGATTTTCGACAGGGAGCGACTATGGCTACACCTTC.

As regards this clonotype: The conserved closing phenylalanine or tryptophan is absent in this CDR3, likely reflecting a read error. Because the CDR3's place on the DNA is in doubt, the DNA is left out and the CDR3 is given as listed by TCRdb. V usage is TRBV21-1 and J usage is TRBJ2-1; TRBD2, the table's D call, was not compared with the DNA. TRBV21-1 is reported as a pseudogene. A total of 16 residues make up the CDR3, ends included. The CDR3 spells CASSKGETQYNNEQFY.

This clonotype was counted at least ten times. The chain has TRBV29-1 and TRBJ2-7, with 7 bases aligning to TRBD1. The germline V gene has CDR1 SQVTM and CDR2 ANQGSEA. The junction had 6 bases not matched to a gene; V was cut back by 1 base and J by 3 bases. This CDR3 is 14 amino acids long. For the CDR3, the DNA is TGCAGCGTTGAAGTCGGAAACAGGGGCTACGAGCAGTACTTC. It translates to CSVEVGNRGYEQYF.

The chain couples TRBV29-1 to TRBJ2-3; 9 bases align to TRBD1. The V gene's germline CDR1 is SQVTM and CDR2 ANQGSEA. The CDR3 is 18 residues long. V shed 2 bases and J 0 bases; nucleotides not matched to a gene: 12. CDR3 nucleotides: TGCAGCGTTGAATCTGGAGGACAGGGGACTCCTAGCACAGATACGCAGTATTTT. It codes for CSVESGGQGTPSTDTQYF.